Shown below are 20 T cell receptor beta chains from a single sample sequenced in a study of blood T cell repertoires in COVID-19 (TCRdb year 2020). The library was produced with the immunoSEQ multiplex PCR assay. In its TCRdb copy, this immuneACCESS table keeps in-frame sequences only and misses some clones. Where compared with another copy, unresolved V genes explain less than half of these, and the others have no known cause. The sample yields around 100,000 clones; approximately 88% were counted once. 15% to 20% of the sample is in the top ten clones. The sample taken for sequencing was peripheral blood. These receptors were taken from a woman aged 60-70 years with acute or convalescent COVID-19.

This chain connects TRBV30 to TRBJ1-2; possible D gene TRBD1, 6 bases. The CDR3 has 11 residues. Germline CDR1 reads GTSNPN; CDR2 reads SVGIG (reference sequence). Trimming left V 0 bases short and J 7 bases short, with 6 bases between. CDR3 sequence (DNA): TGTGCCTGGAGTGTGGGGGCTGGCTACACCTTC. Translating gives CAWSVGAGYTF.

The rearrangement links TRBV28 to TRBJ1-4; a possible D gene is TRBD1 (6 bases). The CDR3 totals 11 residues. V lost 10 bases to trimming and J lost 7 bases, with 10 bases between them. In germline, CDR1 is MDHEN, CDR2 SYDVKM. CDR3 region: CAIQQGEKLFF. The CDR3 region has the DNA TGTGCCATACAACAGGGTGAAAAACTGTTTTTT.

The V gene is TRBV25-1, the J gene TRBJ1-1; the D gene is possibly TRBD1 (5 bases). Germline CDR1 MGHDK, CDR2 SYGVNS. This CDR3 is built from 13 residues. V lost 6 bases and J lost 1, with 9 bases in between. CDR3 amino acids: CASSLTENTEAFF. In DNA, the CDR3 is TGTGCCAGCAGCCTGACAGAGAACACTGAAGCTTTCTTT.

This chain uses TRBV6-6 with TRBJ2-2, with TRBD1 matching 12 bases. The ends lost 5 bases at V and 7 bases at J; junction bases unmatched: 5. The CDR3 covers 15 residues. Per the germline V gene, CDR1 is MNHNY and CDR2 is SVGAGI (reference sequence). The chain's CDR3 is CASSTGQGAVGELFF. The CDR3 DNA follows: TGTGCCAGCAGTACGGGACAGGGGGCTGTCGGGGAGCTGTTTTTT.

The chain carries TRBV7-3 and TRBJ1-1; 9 bases are shared with TRBD1. The V gene end was trimmed by 2 bases and the J gene end by 9 bases; junction bases not matched to a gene: 7. This CDR3 is 14 amino acids long. Germline assignment: CDR1 SGHTA and CDR2 FQGTGA. In nucleotides, the CDR3 is TGTGCCAGCAGCTTAGGACAGGGGTTCGGGCAAGCTTTCTTT. Residues: CASSLGQGFGQAFF.

The V call is TRBV7-2, the J call TRBJ1-2; D is perhaps TRBD1 (5 bases). Per germline, CDR1 SGHTA and CDR2 FQGNSA. V was trimmed by 2 bases and J by 1 base, leaving 8 bases between them. The CDR3 sequence is 14 residues long. The CDR3 nucleotides are TGTGCCAGCAGCTTATTGGGGCTTAACTATGGCTACACCTTC. This translates into CASSLLGLNYGYTF.

V and J are TRBV28 and TRBJ2-5; 8 bases align to TRBD1. The length of the CDR3 is 16 residues. V lost 6 bases, J lost 5 bases, and 14 bases stayed unmatched. Germline V gene lookup returns CDR1 MDHEN and CDR2 SYDVKM. CDR3 bases: TGTGCCAGCAGCCTCCGGACAGGGATTGGAGGGGAGACCCAGTACTTC. Amino acids: CASSLRTGIGGETQYF.

The table lists this clone with a few counts. The chain has TRBV5-6 and TRBJ1-1; no clear D. Germline CDR1 SGHDT, CDR2 YYEEEE. Trimming removed 4 bases at V and 1 base at J, with 5 bases between. This CDR3 comprises 12 residues. CDR3 sequence reads: CASSPGNTEAFF. The CDR3 DNA reads as TGTGCCAGCAGCCCGGGGAACACTGAAGCTTTCTTT.

The CDR3 coding sequence is TGTGCCAGCAGTGAGATGGGGGGGCCCGTTTATTTT. Its translation is CASSEMGGPVYF. This rearrangement joins TRBV6-1 to TRBJ2-3; TRBD2 is a possible D gene (7 bases). This CDR3 is 12 amino acids long. Trimming pared 3 bases from V and 15 bases from J, leaving 16 bases between. CDR1 and CDR2 (germline): MNHNS, SASEGT.

The J gene is TRBJ1-1, the V gene TRBV2, with D maybe TRBD1 (6 bases). V lost 0 bases, J lost 4 bases, and 12 bases lay in between. The CDR3 is 15 residues long. Germline V gene data show CDR1 as SNHLY and CDR2 as FYNNEI. The DNA of the CDR3 is TGTGCCAGCAGTGAAGCCCCAGGGGATGTCACTGAAGCTTTCTTT. Its translation is CASSEAPGDVTEAFF. Using reference TRBV2 and TRBJ1-1 for the parts outside the CDR3, the full variable domain is EPEVTQTPSHQVTQMGQEVILRCVPISNHLYFYWYRQILGQKVEFLVSFYNNEISEKSEIFDDQFSVERPDGSNFTLKIRSTKLEDSAMYFCASSEAPGDVTEAFFGQGTRLTVV.

This rearrangement joins TRBV6-1 to TRBJ1-5; D possibly corresponds to TRBD1 (5 bases). V lost 3 bases and J 6 bases, leaving 12 bases between the germline ends. This CDR3 has 14 residues. Per the germline V gene, CDR1 is MNHNS and CDR2 is SASEGT. CDR3 nucleotides: TGTGCCAGCAGTGAGGGTGGGGGGGGTCAGCCCCAGCATTTT. Translation: CASSEGGGGQPQHF.

V usage is TRBV29-1 and J usage is TRBJ2-7; possible D gene TRBD2, 6 bases. The V gene's germline CDR1 is SQVTM and CDR2 ANQGSEA. The length of the CDR3 is 15 residues. Trimming took 2 bases from V and 3 from J, leaving 17 bases between them. The DNA for the CDR3 is TGCAGCGTTGAATACCCAGGGCGGGGAGGCTACGAGCAGTACTTC. It yields the protein CSVEYPGRGGYEQYF.

The chain carries TRBV4-1 and TRBJ2-7; TRBD1 is a possible D gene (5 bases). Trimming shortened V by 0 bases and J by 6 bases, and 15 bases separated the two germline ends. CDR3 size: 15 residues. Germline V gene data show CDR1 as MGHRA and CDR2 as YSYEKL. The CDR3 protein is CASSQDETVFSEQYF. For the CDR3, the DNA is TGCGCCAGCAGCCAAGATGAGACAGTCTTCTCCGAGCAGTACTTC.

The rearrangement links TRBV3-1 (or the pseudogene TRBV3-2) to TRBJ2-1; tentatively, D is TRBD2 (6 bases). CDR1 is LGHDT, CDR2 YNNKEL, per germline (reference sequence). The CDR3 is 18 residues long. V lost 0 bases and J 5 bases, leaving 20 bases between the germline ends. The DNA for the CDR3 is TGTGCCAGCAGCCAAGAATGGGCGGGGCTCCGACCCCACAATGAGCAGTTCTTC. This gives the protein CASSQEWAGLRPHNEQFF.

The chain has TRBV5-4 and TRBJ1-2, with TRBD1 identical over 7 bases. With V trimmed by 0 bases and J by 0 bases, 5 bases remained unmatched. Per germline, CDR1 SGHNT and CDR2 YYREEE (reference sequence). The CDR3 covers 16 residues. The CDR3: CASSLGQGLANYGYTF. The CDR3 DNA sequence: TGTGCCAGCAGCTTGGGACAGGGATTAGCTAACTATGGCTACACCTTC.

This clone has just a few counts. The V and J genes are TRBV6-5 and TRBJ1-2, with 7 bases identical to TRBD1. Trimming took 6 bases from V and 10 from J; bases not matched to a gene: 11. This CDR3 contains 13 residues. Germline V gene lookup returns CDR1 MNHEY and CDR2 SVGAGI. Here the CDR3 DNA reads TGTGCCAGCAGCGCGGGACAGTGGGGGGACTACACCTTC. Its translation is CASSAGQWGDYTF.

V gene TRBV30 combines with J gene TRBJ2-2; a weak D match, TRBD1 (5 bases). The CDR3 consists of 15 residues. CDR1 and CDR2 from the germline V gene are GTSNPN and SVGIG (reference sequence). Trimming pared 3 bases from V and 2 bases from J, leaving 13 bases between. This CDR3 is CAWSTDILNTGELFF. Written as DNA, the CDR3 is TGTGCCTGGAGCACGGACATTCTCAACACCGGGGAGCTGTTTTTT.

The rearrangement joins TRBV18 to TRBJ1-2; 7 bases map to TRBD1. The CDR3 spans 14 residues. CDR1 and CDR2 (germline): KGHSH, LQKENI. V gave up 3 bases and J gave up 4 bases; unmatched junction bases: 5. DNA for the CDR3: TGTGCCAGCTCACCCGGGACAGTATTCTATGGCTACACCTTC. Its translation is CASSPGTVFYGYTF. The complete variable domain, with remaining parts taken from reference TRBV18 and TRBJ1-2, reads NAGVMQNPRHLVRRRGQEARLRCSPMKGHSHVYWYRQLPEEGLKFMVYLQKENIIDESGMPKERFSAEFPKEGPSILRIQQVVRGDSAAYFCASSPGTVFYGYTFGSGTRLTVV.

The chain employs TRBV5-6 and TRBJ2-3; 9 bases fit TRBD2. CDR3 length: 16 amino acids. Unmatched junction bases numbered 9, after V lost 4 bases and J lost 3 bases. Germline CDR1 reads SGHDT; CDR2 reads YYEEEE. The CDR3 DNA follows: TGTGCCAGCAGCGGAATGCGGGGGGGCCGAACAGATACGCAGTATTTT. This gives the protein CASSGMRGGRTDTQYF.

V gene TRBV3-1 (or the pseudogene TRBV3-2) combines with J gene TRBJ2-3; TRBD1 aligns across 9 bases. The CDR3 is made up of 15 amino acids. CDR1 LGHDT and CDR2 YNNKEL come from the germline V gene (reference sequence). J lost 7 bases, V lost 2 bases, and 7 bases had no gene match. CDR3 in DNA: TGTGCCAGCAGCCAAAGGGACAGGGACCTTAATACGCAGTATTTT. It translates to CASSQRDRDLNTQYF.